This T cell receptor beta chain was retrieved from a study of blood T cell repertoires in COVID-19. Looking at the study overall: Sites across the United States, Italy and Spain contributed samples from acute and convalescent COVID-19.

J gave up 6 bases and V 2 bases, and 10 bases lay outside the gene matches. CDR3 size: 17 residues. CDR1 is MNHNS, CDR2 SASEGT, per germline. In the original analysis: Researchers report that nucleated cell counts were estimated from reference gene primer amplification. Assay: immunoSEQ multiplex PCR; the TCRdb copy retains only in-frame clones and omits some. V, J and clone size are those of that table, while D and trimming were read from the DNA. In the table there are approximately 250,000 clones, 85% of which are singletons. J is TRBJ2-1 and V is TRBV6-1; 10 bases line up with TRBD2. This clonotype was sampled from an older woman with active or convalescent COVID-19. The sequenced material came from peripheral blood. CDR3: CASSETSGTATGNEQFF. CDR3 nucleotides: TGTGCCAGCAGTGAAACTAGCGGGACCGCCACGGGCAATGAGCAGTTCTTC.